Below, 5 T cell receptor beta chains from the same sample are listed, as sequenced in a study of metastatic and nonmetastatic thyroid tumors (dated by TCRdb to the early 2020s). Receptor amplification or capture employed PCR. Sequencing relied on an Illumina HiSeq 4000. Through fastp at Q25 and MiXCR, TCRdb rebuilt clones from the public reads, retaining in-frame beta chains. The sample has over 40,000 clones on record, over 10% of them singletons. The ten most abundant clones make up roughly 25% of the sample. No treatment had been received by any patient before thyroid surgery. The sequencing sample was made of blood. Receptors were obtained from a female donor with papillary thyroid cancer or a benign thyroid nodule (not recorded which). Some clones in this sample may be carry-over from other donors' samples.

The table lists this clone with many counts. The chain employs TRBV28 and TRBJ2-7; the D is unclear. V dropped 7 bases and J dropped 3 bases, with 7 bases sitting between them. Germline CDR1 reads MDHEN; CDR2 reads SYDVKM. The CDR3 is 11 amino acids. The CDR3 protein is CASTFLYEQYF. The DNA for the CDR3 is TGTGCCAGCACTTTCCTCTACGAGCAGTACTTC.

Many counts were recorded for this clone. J is TRBJ2-1 and V is TRBV14; 11 positions agree with TRBD2. The V and J ends lost 0 bases and 5 bases, in that order; junction bases with no gene match: 3. The length of the CDR3 is 16 residues. CDR1 is SGHDN and CDR2 is FVKESK in the germline V gene. The CDR3 region is CASSQDGTSGNNEQFF. The CDR3 DNA reads as TGTGCCAGCAGCCAAGATGGGACTAGCGGAAACAATGAGCAGTTCTTC. Drawing the rest from reference TRBV14 and TRBJ2-1, the complete variable domain is EAGVTQFPSHSVIEKGQTVTLRCDPISGHDNLYWYRRVMGKEIKFLLHFVKESKQDESGMPNNRFLAERTGGTYSTLKVQPAELEDSGVYFCASSQDGTSGNNEQFFGPGTRLTVL.

In its sample, this clone was seen many times. Additional DNA sequences in this sample encode the identical CDR3. This chain uses TRBV14 with TRBJ1-6; TRBD1 is a possible D gene (5 bases). Germline assignment: CDR1 SGHDN and CDR2 FVKESK. The ends were cut back, 5 bases at V and 8 bases at J, with 16 bases in the middle. This CDR3 contains 15 residues. The CDR3, as DNA: TGTGCCAGCAGCTACCGGACGGGGGGGGATTCACCCCTCCACTTT. Amino acid sequence: CASSYRTGGDSPLHF.

There are many counts of this clone. J is TRBJ2-1 and V is TRBV9, with D uncertain. V was shortened by 4 bases and J by 0 bases, with 11 bases between the two germline ends. Germline V gene data show CDR1 as SGDLS and CDR2 as YYNGEE. The CDR3 loop spans 15 amino acids. The CDR3 nucleotides are TGTGCCAGCAGCACGTATTCGAGCTCCTACAATGAGCAGTTCTTC. The encoded protein is CASSTYSSSYNEQFF.

This clone occurred a few times. V usage is TRBV10-3 and J usage is TRBJ1-5, with D tentatively TRBD1 (5 bases). CDR3 length equals 14 residues. The V end lost 6 bases, the J end lost 3 bases, and 12 bases lay between the germline ends. CDR1 is ENHRY and CDR2 is SYGVKD in the germline V gene. The CDR3 region has the DNA TGTGCCATCAGGGGGGTCGGGGTCAATCAGCCCCAGCATTTT. It is translated as CAIRGVGVNQPQHF.